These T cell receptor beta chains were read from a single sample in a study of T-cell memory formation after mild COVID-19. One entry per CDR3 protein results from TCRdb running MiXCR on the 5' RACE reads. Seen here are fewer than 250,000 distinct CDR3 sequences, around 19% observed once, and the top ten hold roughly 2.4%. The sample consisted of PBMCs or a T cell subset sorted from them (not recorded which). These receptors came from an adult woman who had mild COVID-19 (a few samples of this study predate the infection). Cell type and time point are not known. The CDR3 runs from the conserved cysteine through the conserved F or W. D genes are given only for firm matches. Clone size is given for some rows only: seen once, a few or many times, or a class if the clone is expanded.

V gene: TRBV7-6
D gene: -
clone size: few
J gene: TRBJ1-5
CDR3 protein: CASSQGQGQPQHF
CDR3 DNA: TGTGCCAGCAGCCAAGGCCAGGGGCAGCCCCAGCATTTT

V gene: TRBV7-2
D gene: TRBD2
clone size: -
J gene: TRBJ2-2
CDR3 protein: CASSLGGSGAGELFF
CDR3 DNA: TGTGCCAGCAGCTTGGGCGGGAGTGGAGCCGGGGAGCTGTTTTTT

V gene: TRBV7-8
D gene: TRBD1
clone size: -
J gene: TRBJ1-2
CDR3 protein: CASSSDRGGYTF
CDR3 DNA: TGTGCCAGCAGCTCAGACAGGGGGGGCTACACCTTC

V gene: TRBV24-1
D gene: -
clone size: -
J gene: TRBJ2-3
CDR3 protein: CAVGGGATQYF
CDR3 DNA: TGTGCCGTAGGGGGGGGCGCTACGCAGTATTTT

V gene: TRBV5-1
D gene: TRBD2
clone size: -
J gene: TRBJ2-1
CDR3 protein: CASSSQAGGHNEQFF
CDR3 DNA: TGCGCCAGCAGCTCCCAGGCGGGGGGACACAATGAGCAGTTCTTC

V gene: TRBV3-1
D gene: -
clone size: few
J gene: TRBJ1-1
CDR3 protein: CASSQGVGYTEAFF
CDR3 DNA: TGTGCCAGCAGCCAAGGTGTCGGATACACTGAAGCTTTCTTT

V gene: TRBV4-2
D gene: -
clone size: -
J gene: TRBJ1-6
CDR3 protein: CASSPTEREPGKPLHF
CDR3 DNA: TGTGCCAGCAGCCCGACAGAGCGAGAACCGGGGAAACCCCTCCACTTT

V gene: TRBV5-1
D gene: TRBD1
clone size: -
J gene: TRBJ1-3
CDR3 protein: CASSLDRTGNTIYF
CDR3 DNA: TGCGCCAGCAGCCTGGACAGGACTGGAAACACCATATATTTT

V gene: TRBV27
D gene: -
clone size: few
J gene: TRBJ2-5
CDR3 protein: CASSLLGSTQETQYF
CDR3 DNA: TGTGCCAGCAGTTTACTCGGGAGTACACAAGAGACCCAGTACTTC

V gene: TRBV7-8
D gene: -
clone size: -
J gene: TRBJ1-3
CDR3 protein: CASSLPRQGGNTIYF
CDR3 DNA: TGTGCCAGCAGCTTACCCCGCCAGGGAGGAAACACCATATATTTT

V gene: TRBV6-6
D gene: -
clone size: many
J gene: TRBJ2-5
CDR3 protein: CASSYELYQETQYF
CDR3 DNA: TGTGCCAGCAGTTACGAGCTATACCAAGAGACCCAGTACTTC

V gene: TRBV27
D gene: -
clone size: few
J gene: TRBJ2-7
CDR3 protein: CASSLRLSSYEQYF
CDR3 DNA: TGTGCCAGCAGTCTCCGGCTTAGCTCCTACGAGCAGTACTTC

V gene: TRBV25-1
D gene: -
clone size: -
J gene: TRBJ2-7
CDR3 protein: CASSLTGRSSYEQYF
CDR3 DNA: TGTGCCAGCAGTCTAACGGGACGGAGCTCCTACGAGCAGTACTTC

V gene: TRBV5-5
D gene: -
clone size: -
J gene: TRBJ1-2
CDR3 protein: CASSLGPGANYGYTF
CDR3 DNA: TGTGCCAGCAGCTTGGGTCCGGGGGCTAACTATGGCTACACCTTC

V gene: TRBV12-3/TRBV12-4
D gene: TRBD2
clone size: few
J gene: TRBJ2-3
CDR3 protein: CASKAAGSTDTQYF
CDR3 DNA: TGTGCCAGCAAAGCAGCGGGAAGCACAGATACGCAGTATTTT

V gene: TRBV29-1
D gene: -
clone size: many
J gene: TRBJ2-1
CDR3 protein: CSARGWGDGEQFF
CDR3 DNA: TGCAGCGCCCGAGGCTGGGGGGATGGCGAGCAGTTCTTC

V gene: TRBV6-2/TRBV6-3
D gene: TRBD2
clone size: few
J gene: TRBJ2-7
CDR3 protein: CASSYLTSGNNEQYF
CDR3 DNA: TGTGCCAGCAGTTACTTGACTAGCGGGAACAACGAGCAGTACTTC

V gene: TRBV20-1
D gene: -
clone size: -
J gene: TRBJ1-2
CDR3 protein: CSARGAGRGGYTF
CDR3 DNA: TGCAGTGCTAGAGGAGCAGGGCGAGGTGGCTACACCTTC

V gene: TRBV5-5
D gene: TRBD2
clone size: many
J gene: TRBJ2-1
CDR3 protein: CASSLHPSGSYVEQFF
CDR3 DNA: TGTGCCAGCAGCTTGCACCCTAGCGGGAGTTACGTTGAGCAGTTCTTC

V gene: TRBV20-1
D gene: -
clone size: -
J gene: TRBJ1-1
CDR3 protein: CSARNVYGNTEAFF
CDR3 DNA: TGCAGTGCTAGAAACGTCTATGGGAACACTGAAGCTTTCTTT

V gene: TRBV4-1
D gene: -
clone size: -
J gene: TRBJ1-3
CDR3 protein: CASSHGRTAGNTIYF
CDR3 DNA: TGCGCCAGCAGCCACGGAAGGACAGCTGGAAACACCATATATTTT